The 24 T cell receptor beta chains given below trace back to one sample, sequenced in a study of blood T cell repertoires in COVID-19. Assay used: immunoSEQ multiplex PCR; TCRdb lists only in-frame clones, some missing. The sample consists of over 150,000 clones, under 80% of them appearing once. The sequenced sample consisted of peripheral blood. The receptors come from an older man with acute or convalescent COVID-19.

The genes are TRBV18 and TRBJ1-4, with D unclear. Trimming cost V 1 base and J 3 bases, with 12 bases left between them. The CDR3 is 16 amino acids. CDR1 is KGHSH and CDR2 is LQKENI in the germline V gene. The CDR3 DNA sequence: TGTGCCAGCTCACCACTGCATCAGGCGCCTAATGAAAAACTGTTTTTT. Its translation: CASSPLHQAPNEKLFF.

This clone was counted only a few times. The V call is TRBV7-9, the J call TRBJ2-3; no definite D call. Germline assignment: CDR1 SEHNR and CDR2 FQNEAQ (reference sequence). The CDR3 contains 15 residues. V lost 2 bases to trimming and J lost 5 bases, with 14 bases between them. The CDR3 DNA reads as TGTGCCAGCAGCTTATATGAGTTTGGTGGAGATACGCAGTATTTT. Translated: CASSLYEFGGDTQYF.

This clone was counted a single time. The V call is TRBV6-2 or TRBV6-3, the J call TRBJ2-5; TRBD1 matches 9 bases. V shed 2 bases, J shed 6 bases, and the junction held 7 bases outside the gene matches. The CDR3 has 15 residues. CDR1 and CDR2 from the germline V gene are MNHEY and SVGEGT. The CDR3 spells CASSYPGDRVKTQYF. The CDR3, as DNA: TGTGCCAGCAGTTACCCGGGGGACAGGGTAAAGACCCAGTACTTC.

This clone was seen at least ten times. The V call is TRBV30, the J call TRBJ2-3; tentatively, D is TRBD1 (5 bases). CDR1 and CDR2 (germline): GTSNPN, SVGIG (reference sequence). This CDR3 is 14 amino acids long. Trimming cost V 2 bases and J 6 bases, with 15 bases left between them. CDR3 DNA: TGTGCCTGGAGTCGTCGACAGCCCAGGGATACGCAGTATTTT. Translation: CAWSRRQPRDTQYF.

On this clone: The sample contains more than one DNA sequence encoding this CDR3. The rearrangement joins TRBV19 to TRBJ1-3; D uncertain. CDR3 length: 14 residues. The V end was cut by 4 bases, the J end by 2 bases, with 9 bases between. Germline values: CDR1 LNHDA, CDR2 SQIVND (reference sequence). CDR3 nucleotides: TGTGCCAGTAGTAGGTCGGGGACTGGAAACACCATATATTTT. Encoded protein: CASSRSGTGNTIYF.

This rearrangement joins TRBV7-2 to TRBJ2-7, with 10 bases aligning to TRBD1. The trim removed 5 bases at V and 7 bases at J, leaving 8 bases unmatched. Germline V gene sequence: CDR1 SGHTA, CDR2 FQGNSA. This CDR3 spans 14 amino acids. In nucleotides, the CDR3 is TGTGCCAGCAGCCCGAGACAGGGGGCGAAGGAGCAGTACTTC. This encodes CASSPRQGAKEQYF.

The rearrangement links TRBV6-5 to TRBJ1-2, with D possibly TRBD1 on 6 matching bases. Germline V gives CDR1 MNHEY, CDR2 SVGAGI. The CDR3 has 13 amino acids. Trimming cost V 4 bases and J 3 bases, with 9 bases left between them. The CDR3 DNA reads TGTGCCAGCAGTTCAACAGGGTACTATGGCTACACCTTC. This sequence encodes CASSSTGYYGYTF.

CDR3 DNA: TGTGCCAGTAGTATGGACGGCGGGAGTATCGGAGAGACCCAGTACTTC. Its translation is CASSMDGGSIGETQYF. The gene calls are TRBV19 and TRBJ2-5; 7 nucleotides agree with TRBD2. The CDR3 spans 16 residues. V shed 3 bases, J shed 4 bases, and the junction held 11 bases outside the gene matches. The V gene's germline CDR1 is LNHDA and CDR2 SQIVND (reference sequence). Full variable domain (missing parts from reference TRBV19 and TRBJ2-5): DGGITQSPKYLFRKEGQNVTLSCEQNLNHDAMYWYRQDPGQGLRLIYYSQIVNDFQKGDIAEGYSVSREKKESFPLTVTSAQKNPTAFYLCASSMDGGSIGETQYFGPGTRLLVL.

V usage is TRBV2 and J usage is TRBJ1-1; 7 positions match TRBD1. The CDR3 covers 14 residues. With V trimmed by 4 bases and J by 5 bases, 7 bases remained unmatched. CDR1 is SNHLY and CDR2 is FYNNEI in the germline V gene. Written as DNA, the CDR3 is TGTGCCAGCAGTGTGTGGGCAGGGGGGACTGAAGCTTTCTTT. The encoded protein is CASSVWAGGTEAFF.

CDR3 nucleotides: TGTGCCAGCAGACTTTCTCCTGTAGCGGGGGAGGCCGGGGAGCTGTTTTTT. Translated: CASRLSPVAGEAGELFF. This chain connects TRBV7-2 to TRBJ2-2; 9 bases are a match to TRBD2. V was pared by 6 bases and J by 6 bases, with 14 bases of the junction left unmatched. CDR1 SGHTA and CDR2 FQGNSA come from the germline V gene. The CDR3 spans 17 residues.

Comments on this clone: Other DNA variants within this sample encode the same CDR3. V usage is TRBV24-1 and J usage is TRBJ2-2; possibly TRBD1 for D (6 bases). Trimming took off 4 bases at V and 4 bases at J, with 12 bases between the two ends. This CDR3 is 15 amino acids long. Germline values: CDR1 KGHDR, CDR2 SFDVKD. The CDR3, as DNA: TGTGCCACCAGTGACCGGACAGTCCCCACCGGGGAGCTGTTTTTT. It is translated as CATSDRTVPTGELFF.

This clone has only one observation. V and J are TRBV29-1 and TRBJ2-1; a possible D gene is TRBD2 (6 bases). V was clipped by 6 bases and J by 8 bases, with 14 bases between them. The germline V gene has CDR1 SQVTM and CDR2 ANQGSEA. The CDR3 contains 12 residues. The CDR3 nucleotides are TGCAGCGTGTCACTTGGGACTCATGAGCAGTTCTTC. It specifies CSVSLGTHEQFF.

This clone was detected only once. The gene calls are TRBV7-3 and TRBJ2-3; D is undetermined. The V end lost 3 bases, the J end lost 5 bases, and 9 bases lay between the germline ends. CDR1 SGHTA and CDR2 FQGTGA come from the germline V gene. There are 13 residues in the CDR3. CDR3 bases: TGTGCCAGCAGCTTTTATGAGAGAGATACGCAGTATTTT. Protein product: CASSFYERDTQYF.

This clone was detected many times. The V gene is TRBV7-6, the J gene TRBJ2-2; the match to TRBD2 covers 11 bases. J was trimmed by 1 base and V by 5 bases; bases with no gene match: 3. This CDR3 region has 16 residues. Germline V CDR1 and CDR2: SGHVS, FNYEAQ. The CDR3 DNA follows: TGTGCCAGCAGCCCTCTAGCGGGGGGGAACACCGGGGAGCTGTTTTTT. It translates to CASSPLAGGNTGELFF.

In this sample, this clone turned up a few times. Here the CDR3 reads CASSPGVSNQPQHF. In DNA, the CDR3 is TGTGCCAGCTCCCCAGGTGTGAGCAATCAGCCCCAGCATTTT. The V call is TRBV2, the J call TRBJ1-5; D not resolved. CDR1 and CDR2 (germline): SNHLY, FYNNEI. Trimming took 8 bases from V and 1 from J, leaving 12 bases between them. This CDR3 spans 14 amino acids.

The chain links TRBV5-4 to TRBJ1-4, with TRBD1 matching over 8 bases. V dropped 3 bases and J dropped 4; count of bases not matched to a gene: 5. CDR1 and CDR2 (germline): SGHNT, YYREEE (reference sequence). This CDR3 is 15 amino acids long. CDR3 amino acids: CASSSRTGNNEKLFF. DNA of the CDR3: TGTGCCAGCAGCTCCAGGACAGGGAATAATGAAAAACTGTTTTTT.

This sequence joins TRBV14 and TRBJ1-4; tentatively, D is TRBD1 (5 bases). Germline CDR1 SGHDN, CDR2 FVKESK. Between the trimmed V and J ends, which lost 0 bases and 2 bases, there was a span of 10 bases. This CDR3 region has 16 residues. As DNA, the CDR3 is TGTGCCAGCAGCCAAGATTGGGGCTCCACTAATGAAAAACTGTTTTTT. It yields the protein CASSQDWGSTNEKLFF.

V gene TRBV27 combines with J gene TRBJ1-2; unclear D gene. Trimming took 2 bases from V and 6 from J, leaving 10 bases between them. The CDR3 has 13 amino acids. Per germline, CDR1 MNHEY and CDR2 SMNVEV (reference sequence). The CDR3 sequence: CASSLKIGDGYTF. CDR3 sequence (DNA): TGTGCCAGCAGTTTAAAGATCGGGGATGGCTACACCTTC.

This chain uses TRBV10-3 with TRBJ1-1; perhaps TRBD1 as D (6 bases). V dropped 3 bases and J dropped 4 bases, with 15 bases sitting between them. The CDR3 has 15 residues. Germline V gives CDR1 ENHRY, CDR2 SYGVKD. CDR3 amino acids: CAISENPGASTEAFF. The DNA for the CDR3 is TGTGCCATCAGTGAAAACCCAGGGGCCAGCACTGAAGCTTTCTTT.

This clone has a handful of counts. The CDR3 sequence: CASSLDSYTEAFF. CDR3 DNA sequence: TGTGCCAGCAGCTTAGACAGTTACACTGAAGCTTTCTTT. The chain has TRBV7-7 and TRBJ1-1, with D uncertain. The germline V gene encodes CDR1 SSHAT and CDR2 FNYEAQ (reference sequence). CDR3 length: 13 residues. The V gene lost 1 base and the J gene lost 3 bases, with 6 bases spanning the gap. The entire variable domain, with the rest obtained from reference TRBV7-7 and TRBJ1-1, is as follows: GAGVSQSPRYKVTKRGQDVTLRCDPISSHATLYWYQQALGQGPEFLTYFNYEAQPDKSGLPSDRFSAERPEGSISTLTIQRTEQRDSAMYRCASSLDSYTEAFFGQGTRLTVV.

The chain uses TRBV5-5 and TRBJ1-6; no firm D call. There are 15 residues in the CDR3. Germline V lookup: CDR1 SGHKS, CDR2 YYEKEE (reference sequence). The V gene lost 1 base and the J gene lost 4 bases, with 9 bases spanning the gap. The DNA for the CDR3 is TGTGCCAGCAGCTTGACACACCTTTATAATTCACCCCTCCACTTT. Translation: CASSLTHLYNSPLHF.

This clone showed up just once. The rearrangement links TRBV12-3 or TRBV12-4 to TRBJ1-2; 7 positions agree with TRBD1. The CDR3 totals 13 residues. With V trimmed by 6 bases and J by 5 bases, 6 bases remained unmatched. Here the CDR3 reads CASREGTAYGYTF. As DNA, the CDR3 is TGTGCCAGCAGGGAAGGGACAGCTTATGGCTACACCTTC.

This clone has just a few counts. V and J are TRBV4-3 and TRBJ1-2; 7 bases fit TRBD1. The length of the CDR3 is 13 residues. Germline V gene lookup returns CDR1 LGHNA and CDR2 YSLEER. With 3 bases clipped from V and 8 bases from J, the junction kept 6 bases outside the gene matches. CDR3 sequence: CASSHTGVRGYTF. In DNA, the CDR3 is TGCGCCAGCAGCCACACAGGGGTTCGCGGCTACACCTTC.

CDR3 sequence: CASSMTGTNTGELFF. The CDR3 bases are TGCGCCAGCAGCATGACAGGGACGAACACCGGGGAGCTGTTTTTT. This chain connects TRBV5-1 to TRBJ2-2, with 7 bases fitting TRBD1. Germline CDR1 and CDR2: SGHRS and YFSETQ. The CDR3 consists of 15 residues. V was clipped by 4 bases and J by 0 bases; unmatched bases: 3.